These 24 T cell receptor beta chains came from one sample sequenced in a study of T-cell memory formation after mild COVID-19. Each CDR3 protein gets one entry after TCRdb re-called the 5' RACE reads with MiXCR. The table records hundreds of thousands of distinct CDR3 sequences, 20% to 25% of them present only once. Sequencing was performed on PBMCs or a T cell subset sorted from them (not recorded which). These receptor sequences come from an adult woman who had mild COVID-19 (a few samples of this study predate the infection). Cell type and time point are not known.

This clonotype was found a few times. The V and J genes are TRBV3-1 and TRBJ1-2, with TRBD1 matching 10 bases. J gave up 4 bases and V 3 bases, and 5 bases lay outside the gene matches. The CDR3 spans 15 residues. The germline gives CDR1 LGHDT, CDR2 YNNKEL (reference sequence). This CDR3 reads CASSHSRTGGYGYTF. CDR3 nucleotide sequence: TGTGCCAGCAGCCATTCCCGGACAGGGGGCTATGGCTACACCTTC.

This chain uses TRBV30 with TRBJ2-3; no clear D. Germline V CDR1 and CDR2: GTSNPN, SVGIG (reference sequence). V was pared by 2 bases and J by 4 bases, with 7 bases between. This CDR3 spans 12 amino acids. The CDR3 sequence is CAWSIGSDTQYF. The CDR3 DNA reads TGTGCCTGGAGTATTGGGTCAGATACGCAGTATTTT.

The V gene is TRBV5-1, the J gene TRBJ2-6, with D possibly being TRBD1 (6 bases). Germline CDR1 is SGHRS and CDR2 is YFSETQ. The CDR3 consists of 14 residues. V lost 9 bases and J 2 bases, leaving 12 bases between the germline ends. CDR3 residues: CATRRTAGANVLTF. The CDR3 DNA is TGCGCCACCAGAAGGACAGCTGGGGCCAACGTCCTGACTTTC. The full variable domain, in which reference TRBV5-1 and TRBJ2-6 provide the parts outside the CDR3, is KAGVTQTPRYLIKTRGQQVTLSCSPISGHRSVSWYQQTPGQGLQFLFEYFSETQRNKGNFPGRFSGRQFSNSRSEMNVSTLELGDSALYLCATRRTAGANVLTFGAGSRLTVL.

The rearrangement joins TRBV6-5 to TRBJ1-2; the D gene is possibly TRBD1 (6 bases). The CDR3 has 12 amino acids. V dropped 5 bases and J dropped 14 bases, with 18 bases sitting between them. Germline V gene data show CDR1 as MNHEY and CDR2 as SVGAGI. The DNA of the CDR3 is TGTGCCAGCAGTGGGGGGCCGTGGTGGGTGACCTTC. Translated, it gives CASSGGPWWVTF.

The CDR3, as DNA: TGTGCCAGCACCTACCTGGGGCCTGAGCAGTTCTTC. It specifies CASTYLGPEQFF. The chain has TRBV12-3 or TRBV12-4 and TRBJ2-1, with D possibly TRBD1 on 5 matching bases. Trimming took off 7 bases at V and 9 bases at J, with 13 bases between the two ends. The CDR3 runs 12 residues.

This clonotype was seen more than once but under ten times. V and J are TRBV6-2 or TRBV6-3 and TRBJ2-1; 10 positions match TRBD2. V lost 8 bases to trimming and J lost 7 bases; unmatched junction nucleotides: 11. The CDR3 length is 15 residues. Germline CDR1 and CDR2: MNHEY and SVGEGT. The CDR3 DNA reads TGTGCCAGCCGCCGGCTAGCGGGAGCGTTTAATGAGCAGTTCTTC. It specifies CASRRLAGAFNEQFF.

This clonotype was counted only a few times. V is TRBV7-9 and J is TRBJ2-5, with TRBD1 matching 11 bases. Trimming took 5 bases from V and 5 from J; bases not matched to a gene: 10. The CDR3 is 16 amino acids. Germline CDR1 and CDR2: SEHNR and FQNEAQ (reference sequence). The CDR3 nucleotides are TGTGCCAGCAGCATATACCGGGACAGGGGGTACGAGACCCAGTACTTC. It yields the protein CASSIYRDRGYETQYF.

The rearrangement links TRBV12-3 or TRBV12-4 to TRBJ2-4; possibly TRBD2 for D (6 bases). V was pared by 5 bases and J by 1 base, with 12 bases between. CDR3 length: 15 residues. The CDR3 sequence: CASSPRGAAKNIQYF. DNA of the CDR3: TGTGCCAGCAGTCCCCGCGGGGCGGCCAAAAACATTCAGTACTTC.

This clonotype was detected ten times or more. DNA of the CDR3: TGTGCCATCAGTGGAACGACCGGAGATACGCAGTATTTT. It encodes CAISGTTGDTQYF. This chain joins TRBV10-3 and TRBJ2-3; no definite D call. CDR1 is ENHRY, CDR2 SYGVKD, per germline. The ends were cut back, 4 bases at V and 5 bases at J, with 10 bases in the middle. The CDR3 covers 13 residues.

The J gene is TRBJ2-5, the V gene TRBV7-9; a possible D gene is TRBD2 (5 bases). CDR3 length: 15 residues. V lost 5 bases and J 5 bases, leaving 18 bases between the germline ends. Germline CDR1 and CDR2: SEHNR and FQNEAQ (reference sequence). In DNA, the CDR3 is TGTGCCAGCAGCCCACCAAGGCGGGTTCAGGAGACCCAGTACTTC. Amino acids: CASSPPRRVQETQYF.

This chain connects TRBV20-1 to TRBJ2-1, with 10 bases fitting TRBD2. CDR1 DFQATT and CDR2 SNEGSKA come from the germline V gene (reference sequence). V shed 0 bases and J 15 bases; nucleotides not matched to a gene: 5. This CDR3 is built from 12 residues. Here the CDR3 reads CSARDGQRGGFF. In DNA form, the CDR3 reads TGCAGTGCTAGAGATGGCCAGCGGGGGGGGTTCTTC.

This clonotype has a count of ten or more. The CDR3 protein is CASSVGSGTGDYEQYF. CDR3 bases: TGTGCCAGCAGCGTAGGCTCCGGGACAGGGGACTACGAGCAGTACTTC. The chain joins TRBV9 to TRBJ2-7, with TRBD1 identical over 10 bases. The CDR3 extends over 16 amino acids. V shed 0 bases and J 3 bases; nucleotides not matched to a gene: 6. CDR1 and CDR2 (germline): SGDLS, YYNGEE.

The DNA for the CDR3 is TGCGCCAGCAGCTCCGTGACTAGCGGGGGCACAGATACGCAGTATTTT. Its translation: CASSSVTSGGTDTQYF. The chain recombines TRBV5-1 with TRBJ2-3; 11 positions match TRBD2. The germline V gene has CDR1 SGHRS and CDR2 YFSETQ. Trimming at V came to 3 bases and at J to 1 base, leaving 4 bases not matched to a gene. The CDR3 has 16 amino acids. The complete variable domain, with remaining parts taken from reference TRBV5-1 and TRBJ2-3, reads KAGVTQTPRYLIKTRGQQVTLSCSPISGHRSVSWYQQTPGQGLQFLFEYFSETQRNKGNFPGRFSGRQFSNSRSEMNVSTLELGDSALYLCASSSVTSGGTDTQYFGPGTRLTVL.

This clonotype was recorded a few times. The chain combines TRBV15 with TRBJ1-5, with TRBD1 as a possible D gene (6 bases). Germline V gene data show CDR1 as LNHNV and CDR2 as YYDKDF (reference sequence). V dropped 5 bases and J dropped 2 bases, with 13 bases sitting between them. This CDR3 contains 15 residues. In nucleotides, the CDR3 is TGTGCCACCAGCCCTGGGGGGGCGGGCAATCAGCCCCAGCATTTT. This sequence encodes CATSPGGAGNQPQHF.

This clonotype was counted ten times or more. The J gene is TRBJ2-4, the V gene TRBV7-2; D remains ambiguous. Trimming stripped 5 bases from V and 1 base from J, with 12 bases between. This CDR3 region has 15 residues. Germline V gene data show CDR1 as SGHTA and CDR2 as FQGNSA. Written as DNA, the CDR3 is TGTGCCAGCAGCCCCCGACGTTCGGCCAAAAACATTCAGTACTTC. Its protein product is CASSPRRSAKNIQYF.

The chain combines TRBV6-5 with TRBJ1-1; possible D gene TRBD1, 6 bases. CDR1 is MNHEY and CDR2 is SVGAGI in the germline V gene. Deletions cut 5 bases from V and 0 bases from J, with 13 bases between. CDR3 size: 15 residues. The CDR3 nucleotides are TGTGCCAGCAGTCCTCGGGGGCCCATGAACACTGAAGCTTTCTTT. Translation gives CASSPRGPMNTEAFF.

This clonotype came up a few times. V gene TRBV5-6 combines with J gene TRBJ2-4; 7 bases fit TRBD1. V lost 2 bases to trimming and J lost 7 bases; unmatched junction nucleotides: 3. The germline CDR1 and CDR2 sequences are SGHDT and YYEEEE. The CDR3 has 13 amino acids. CDR3: CASSLLTGNIQYF. DNA for the CDR3: TGTGCCAGCAGCTTACTGACAGGGAACATTCAGTACTTC.

This clonotype was counted between two and nine times. The rearrangement links TRBV3-1 to TRBJ1-2; TRBD1 agrees at 7 bases. J gave up 6 bases and V 4 bases, and 11 bases lay outside the gene matches. The CDR3 is made up of 15 amino acids. CDR1 and CDR2 (germline): LGHDT, YNNKEL (reference sequence). CDR3 region: CASSPSPTGFNGYTF. In DNA, the CDR3 is TGTGCCAGCAGCCCTTCCCCGACAGGGTTCAATGGCTACACCTTC. Together with reference TRBV3-1 and TRBJ1-2, the CDR3 gives the full variable domain: DTAVSQTPKYLVTQMGNDKSIKCEQNLGHDTMYWYKQDSKKFLKIMFSYNNKELIINETVPNRFSPKSPDKAHLNLHINSLELGDSAVYFCASSPSPTGFNGYTFGSGTRLTVV.

This clonotype was observed a handful of times. CDR3 sequence: CASSLSRDASYEQYF. CDR3 nucleotide sequence: TGTGCCAGCAGCTTATCCCGGGACGCCTCCTACGAGCAGTACTTC. This sequence joins TRBV7-2 and TRBJ2-7; D possibly uses TRBD1 or TRBD2 (5 bases each). Germline CDR1 and CDR2: SGHTA and FQGNSA. V was cut by 2 bases and J by 0 bases, with 11 bases left in between. The CDR3 covers 15 residues. The entire variable domain, with the rest obtained from reference TRBV7-2 and TRBJ2-7, is as follows: GAGVSQSPSNKVTEKGKDVELRCDPISGHTALYWYRQSLGQGLEFLIYFQGNSAPDKSGLPSDRFSAERTGGSVSTLTIQRTQQEDSAVYLCASSLSRDASYEQYFGPGTRLTVT.

CDR3 nucleotide sequence: TGTGCCAGTAGTTACTACAGGGAAGTGGAGCACTATGGCTACACCTTC. Translating gives CASSYYREVEHYGYTF. The rearrangement links TRBV19 to TRBJ1-2; D may be TRBD1 (6 bases). This CDR3 has 16 amino acids. Trimming left V 5 bases short and J 3 bases short, with 19 bases between. Looked up from germline, CDR1 is LNHDA and CDR2 is SQIVND (reference sequence).

This chain uses TRBV7-2 with TRBJ2-3, with 15 bases matching TRBD2. The CDR3 is made up of 15 amino acids. V shed 5 bases, J shed 7 bases, and the junction held 4 bases outside the gene matches. Per the germline V gene, CDR1 is SGHTA and CDR2 is FQGNSA. CDR3 coding DNA: TGTGCCAGCAGCCCGGGACTAGCGGGAGGTTATACGCAGTATTTT. Translated, it gives CASSPGLAGGYTQYF.

This chain joins TRBV5-1 and TRBJ1-5, with D uncertain. V was cut by 7 bases and J by 1 base, with 9 bases left in between. This CDR3 contains 13 residues. Germline V gene lookup returns CDR1 SGHRS and CDR2 YFSETQ. The CDR3 nucleotides read TGCGCCAGCGCCCGCGACAGCAATCAGCCCCAGCATTTT. Protein product: CASARDSNQPQHF.

The chain couples TRBV4-1 to TRBJ1-2, with D maybe TRBD1 (5 bases). Per the germline V gene, CDR1 is MGHRA and CDR2 is YSYEKL. Trimming pared 4 bases from V and 4 bases from J, leaving 16 bases between. The CDR3 contains 15 residues. The CDR3 is CASSPNQGPVYGYTF. For the CDR3, the DNA is TGCGCCAGCAGCCCGAACCAGGGACCAGTCTATGGCTACACCTTC.

The chain has TRBV2 and TRBJ1-5, with TRBD1 matching 8 bases. The CDR3 contains 14 residues. Trimming took 2 bases from V and 7 from J; bases not matched to a gene: 4. CDR1 and CDR2 (germline): SNHLY, FYNNEI. CDR3 sequence reads: CASSEQGAGQPQHF. CDR3 DNA sequence: TGTGCCAGCAGTGAACAGGGGGCAGGACAGCCCCAGCATTTT.